The 32 T cell receptor beta chains presented below share a single source sample, sequenced in a study of CD8+ T cells in alopecia areata. Sequencing templates came from extracted RNA that was reverse transcribed into cDNA. Some clones are missing from TCRdb's copy, which holds only in-frame ones; the method was immunoSEQ multiplex PCR. The sample lists 100,000 to 130,000 clones; around 59% were seen once. Sequenced: CD8+ T cells sorted from blood. The receptors were sampled from a human donor in good health.

The chain couples TRBV7-2 to TRBJ1-2, with 8 bases fitting TRBD1. The CDR3 is made up of 16 amino acids. CDR1 is SGHTA, CDR2 FQGNSA, per germline. The junction had 11 bases not matched to a gene; V was cut back by 0 bases and J by 8 bases. In DNA, the CDR3 is TGTGCCAGCAGCTTAGCGTCGGCAGGGGGCGCAGAGGGCTACACCTTC. Translated, it gives CASSLASAGGAEGYTF.

The chain uses TRBV7-9 and TRBJ2-5; 13 bases map to TRBD2. The germline CDR1 and CDR2 sequences are SEHNR and FQNEAQ (reference sequence). This CDR3 region has 19 residues. V dropped 1 base and J dropped 0; count of bases not matched to a gene: 8. CDR3 loop: CASSLVQTSGGPYQETQYF. The CDR3 coding sequence is TGTGCCAGCAGCTTAGTACAGACTAGCGGGGGGCCGTACCAAGAGACCCAGTACTTC. Full variable domain (missing parts from reference TRBV7-9 and TRBJ2-5): DTGVSQNPRHKITKRGQNVTFRCDPISEHNRLYWYRQTLGQGPEFLTYFQNEAQLEKSRLLSDRFSAERPKGSFSTLEIQRTEQGDSAMYLCASSLVQTSGGPYQETQYFGPGTRLLVL.

There are a few counts of this clone. This chain links TRBV30 with TRBJ2-2; 8 nucleotides align to TRBD2. The CDR3 contains 15 residues. After removal of 3 bases from V and 5 bases from J, the junction contained 8 bases not matched to a gene. Germline CDR1 GTSNPN, CDR2 SVGIG (reference sequence). CDR3 in amino acids: CAWSAPGLDTGELFF. Here the CDR3 DNA reads TGTGCCTGGAGCGCTCCGGGACTAGATACCGGGGAGCTGTTTTTT.

V usage is TRBV28 and J usage is TRBJ1-2; D unclear. The CDR3 has 12 amino acids. Per germline, CDR1 MDHEN and CDR2 SYDVKM. DNA for the CDR3: TGTGCAACGCAAACTCTGGATAATGGCTACACCTTC. Its translation: CATQTLDNGYTF.

The chain joins TRBV9 to TRBJ1-2; 7 bases are shared with TRBD1. With 4 bases clipped from V and 3 bases from J, the junction kept 3 bases outside the gene matches. CDR3 length: 13 amino acids. Germline values: CDR1 SGDLS, CDR2 YYNGEE. Here the CDR3 reads CASSPGQYYGYTF. The CDR3 bases are TGTGCCAGCAGCCCGGGACAGTACTATGGCTACACCTTC.

V usage is TRBV2 and J usage is TRBJ1-2; no clear D gene. The CDR3 is made up of 11 amino acids. The germline CDR1 and CDR2 sequences are SNHLY and FYNNEI. V was shortened by 3 bases and J by 5 bases, with 4 bases between the two germline ends. This CDR3 is CASSDGYGYTF. The DNA for the CDR3 is TGTGCCAGCAGTGACGGGTATGGCTACACCTTC.

This clone showed up just once. The rearrangement uses TRBV5-4 and TRBJ2-1; D may be TRBD2 (6 bases). Germline CDR1 reads SGHNT; CDR2 reads YYREEE (reference sequence). The CDR3 loop spans 13 amino acids. The V end was cut by 3 bases, the J end by 8 bases, with 12 bases between. The CDR3 bases are TGTGCCAGCAGCTACCCTAGCGACGATGAGCAGTTCTTC. Translation gives CASSYPSDDEQFF.

The genes are TRBV7-6 and TRBJ2-7; D is possibly TRBD1 or TRBD2 (6 bases each). Germline CDR1 and CDR2: SGHVS and FNYEAQ. The CDR3 runs to 13 residues. V lost 8 bases and J 2 bases, leaving 13 bases between the germline ends. CDR3 sequence: CASARGQTYEQYF. In nucleotides, the CDR3 is TGTGCCAGCGCCCGGGGGCAGACCTACGAGCAGTACTTC.

The chain combines TRBV30 with TRBJ1-5, with 10 bases fitting TRBD1. With V trimmed by 1 base and J by 2 bases, 2 bases remained unmatched. CDR1 GTSNPN and CDR2 SVGIG come from the germline V gene (reference sequence). The CDR3 covers 15 residues. The CDR3 region is CAWSAGTGGNQPQHF. The CDR3 DNA is TGTGCCTGGAGTGCCGGGACAGGGGGCAATCAGCCCCAGCATTTT.

This chain joins TRBV2 and TRBJ2-7; a weak D match, TRBD1 (5 bases). Deletions cut 4 bases from V and 4 bases from J, with 14 bases between. The length of the CDR3 is 14 residues. Germline lookup yields CDR1 SNHLY and CDR2 FYNNEI. The CDR3 region has the DNA TGTGCCAGCAGTGTATTTGGGGCGAGGTACGAGCAGTACTTC. It yields the protein CASSVFGARYEQYF.

This rearrangement joins TRBV4-2 to TRBJ2-7; 8 positions match TRBD1. Looked up from germline, CDR1 is LGHNA and CDR2 is YNFKEQ. V lost 0 bases and J lost 2; bases outside the gene matches: 0. CDR3 size: 14 residues. As DNA, the CDR3 is TGTGCCAGCAGCCAAGACAGGGGGCCCTACGAGCAGTACTTC. Translated: CASSQDRGPYEQYF.

This clone was counted a few times. The CDR3 region is CSVWTGESGELFF. In DNA, the CDR3 is TGCAGCGTTTGGACAGGGGAGTCGGGGGAGCTGTTTTTT. The chain joins TRBV29-1 to TRBJ2-2, with 9 bases identical to TRBD1. V dropped 5 bases and J dropped 8; count of bases not matched to a gene: 6. The CDR3 contains 13 residues. Per the germline V gene, CDR1 is SQVTM and CDR2 is ANQGSEA.

The CDR3 loop reads CATKTGYQPQHF. The DNA of the CDR3 is TGTGCCACCAAGACAGGGTATCAGCCCCAGCATTTT. The rearrangement uses TRBV27 and TRBJ1-5; 7 bases map to TRBD1. The germline V gene encodes CDR1 MNHEY and CDR2 SMNVEV (reference sequence). CDR3 length: 12 residues. J gave up 5 bases and V 10 bases, and 5 bases lay outside the gene matches.

The rearrangement uses TRBV13 and TRBJ1-2, with TRBD1 matching over 7 bases. The V gene's germline CDR1 is PRHDT and CDR2 FYEKMQ (reference sequence). CDR3 length: 18 amino acids. The ends lost 0 bases at V and 4 bases at J; junction bases unmatched: 14. CDR3 loop: CASSLGLGAGGTGYGYTF. In DNA, the CDR3 is TGTGCCAGCAGCTTAGGCCTCGGCGCAGGGGGGACTGGCTATGGCTACACCTTC. The whole variable domain, remainder taken from reference TRBV13 and TRBJ1-2, is AAGVIQSPRHLIKEKRETATLKCYPIPRHDTVYWYQQGPGQDPQFLISFYEKMQSDKGSIPDRFSAQQFSDYHSELNMSSLELGDSALYFCASSLGLGAGGTGYGYTFGSGTRLTVV.

The CDR3 sequence is CASSYGQGGYTF. The CDR3 nucleotides are TGTGCCAGCAGCTACGGACAGGGTGGTTACACCTTC. The J gene is TRBJ1-2, the V gene TRBV5-6, with 8 bases identical to TRBD1. With 3 bases clipped from V and 11 bases from J, the junction kept 6 bases outside the gene matches. There are 12 residues in the CDR3. Germline CDR1 reads SGHDT; CDR2 reads YYEEEE.

The chain joins TRBV10-2 to TRBJ2-7; D perhaps matches TRBD2 (5 bases). V lost 4 bases, J lost 2 bases, and 9 bases lay in between. The CDR3 extends over 13 amino acids. Germline CDR1 is WSHSY and CDR2 is SAAADI. The CDR3 nucleotides read TGCGCCAGCAGTGGAGGGTCCCCCTACGAGCAGTACTTC. Translating gives CASSGGSPYEQYF.

V gene TRBV7-9 combines with J gene TRBJ1-2; the match to TRBD1 covers 9 bases. The CDR3 extends over 16 amino acids. CDR1 and CDR2 (germline): SEHNR, FQNEAQ (reference sequence). After removal of 5 bases from V and 4 bases from J, the junction contained 11 bases not matched to a gene. CDR3 loop: CASSGTGTGLPYGYTF. Written as DNA, the CDR3 is TGTGCCAGCAGCGGAACCGGGACAGGGCTCCCCTATGGCTACACCTTC.

This clone was seen a few times. The chain is built from TRBV30 and TRBJ2-1; TRBD2 agrees at 11 bases. This CDR3 is built from 13 residues. Germline CDR1 is GTSNPN and CDR2 is SVGIG (reference sequence). J was trimmed by 10 bases and V by 1 base; bases with no gene match: 3. The CDR3 here is CAWSETSGIEQFF. CDR3 nucleotides: TGTGCCTGGAGTGAGACTAGCGGGATAGAGCAGTTCTTC. Based on the CDR3 plus reference TRBV30 and TRBJ2-1, the full variable domain is SQTIHQWPATLVQPVGSPLSLECTVEGTSNPNLYWYRQAAGRGLQLLFYSVGIGQISSEVPQNLSASRPQDRQFILSSKKLLLSDSGFYLCAWSETSGIEQFFGPGTRLTVL.

This clone was observed a single time. The chain couples TRBV6-5 to TRBJ1-1, with TRBD1 matching 11 bases. Per the germline V gene, CDR1 is MNHEY and CDR2 is SVGAGI. The CDR3 is made up of 14 amino acids. Trimming cost V 3 bases and J 7 bases; bases outside gene matches: 4. CDR3 loop: CASSYGQGAGEAFF. CDR3 bases: TGTGCCAGCAGTTATGGACAGGGGGCCGGTGAAGCTTTCTTT.

This clone was seen only a few times. The J gene is TRBJ2-1, the V gene TRBV13; TRBD2 is a possible D gene (6 bases). V lost 5 bases and J 6 bases, leaving 8 bases between the germline ends. Germline V gene sequence: CDR1 PRHDT, CDR2 FYEKMQ (reference sequence). The CDR3 is made up of 12 amino acids. CDR3 loop: CASSGTGNEQFF. The CDR3 DNA reads as TGTGCCAGCAGCGGGACTGGCAATGAGCAGTTCTTC.

The rearrangement links TRBV30 to TRBJ1-2; D is ambiguous. V lost 4 bases and J 5 bases, leaving 17 bases between the germline ends. The V gene's germline CDR1 is GTSNPN and CDR2 SVGIG (reference sequence). The CDR3 spans 14 residues. The CDR3 DNA is TGTGCCTGGACCCCCGGGCCCATTCGTTATGGCTACACCTTC. Residues: CAWTPGPIRYGYTF.

V usage is TRBV7-2 and J usage is TRBJ2-7; TRBD2 matches at 7 bases. This CDR3 region has 17 residues. The V gene end was trimmed by 4 bases and the J gene end by 3 bases; junction bases not matched to a gene: 15. CDR1 and CDR2 from the germline V gene are SGHTA and FQGNSA. In DNA form, the CDR3 reads TGTGCCAGCAGCTCCGCCGGACTAGGGGTTAAAGGCTACGAGCAGTACTTC. Translation: CASSSAGLGVKGYEQYF.

This clone turned up a few times. The V call is TRBV4-2, the J call TRBJ2-7; possible D gene TRBD1, 6 bases. The germline V and J ends were trimmed by 6 bases and 1 base, with 16 bases remaining between them. The CDR3 spans 15 residues. The germline V gene has CDR1 LGHNA and CDR2 YNFKEQ. In DNA, the CDR3 is TGTGCCAGCAGGGTCAAGGGGACACCGTCCTACGAGCAGTACTTC. Protein product: CASRVKGTPSYEQYF.

The genes are TRBV7-9 and TRBJ2-3; D is uncertain. The CDR3 sequence is 14 residues long. Germline V lookup: CDR1 SEHNR, CDR2 FQNEAQ (reference sequence). V lost 1 base to trimming and J lost 2 bases, with 7 bases between them. Written as DNA, the CDR3 is TGTGCCAGCAGCTTAGTTGGGGTCACAGATACGCAGTATTTT. It yields the protein CASSLVGVTDTQYF.

The chain combines TRBV2 with TRBJ2-2; D is tentatively TRBD1 or TRBD2 (5 bases each). V lost 1 base and J lost 4, with 16 bases in between. The CDR3 sequence is 17 residues long. Looked up from germline, CDR1 is SNHLY and CDR2 is FYNNEI. Here the CDR3 reads CASSEEGPVLGTGELFF. DNA of the CDR3: TGTGCCAGCAGTGAAGAGGGACCCGTTTTGGGCACCGGGGAGCTGTTTTTT. Full variable domain (rest looked up from reference TRBV2 and TRBJ2-2): EPEVTQTPSHQVTQMGQEVILRCVPISNHLYFYWYRQILGQKVEFLVSFYNNEISEKSEIFDDQFSVERPDGSNFTLKIRSTKLEDSAMYFCASSEEGPVLGTGELFFGEGSRLTVL.

The chain couples TRBV7-9 to TRBJ1-1; D is unresolved. CDR1 is SEHNR and CDR2 is FQNEAQ in the germline V gene (reference sequence). The CDR3 is 15 residues long. Trimming took off 1 base at V and 1 base at J, with 10 bases between the two ends. The CDR3 spells CASSLVMGWNTEAFF. Here the CDR3 DNA reads TGTGCCAGCAGCTTAGTTATGGGGTGGAACACTGAAGCTTTCTTT.

V and J are TRBV19 and TRBJ2-2; D uncertain. CDR1 is LNHDA, CDR2 SQIVND, per germline (reference sequence). This CDR3 region has 14 residues. Trimming removed 5 bases at V and 8 bases at J, with 15 bases between. The CDR3 DNA reads as TGTGCCAGTAGTTTGGACGAAAGCCCGGGGGAGCTGTTTTTT. Translation gives CASSLDESPGELFF.

This chain connects TRBV19 to TRBJ1-1; possible D gene TRBD1, 6 bases. This CDR3 has 18 amino acids. V lost 5 bases and J 1 base, leaving 23 bases between the germline ends. Germline V gives CDR1 LNHDA, CDR2 SQIVND (reference sequence). In nucleotides, the CDR3 is TGTGCCAGTAGTGGACCCGACAGGTTATACTTTACGAACACTGAAGCTTTCTTT. This sequence encodes CASSGPDRLYFTNTEAFF. The full variable domain, in which reference TRBV19 and TRBJ1-1 provide the parts outside the CDR3, is DGGITQSPKYLFRKEGQNVTLSCEQNLNHDAMYWYRQDPGQGLRLIYYSQIVNDFQKGDIAEGYSVSREKKESFPLTVTSAQKNPTAFYLCASSGPDRLYFTNTEAFFGQGTRLTVV.

The rearrangement joins TRBV13 to TRBJ1-1, with D perhaps matching TRBD1 (6 bases). Per the germline V gene, CDR1 is PRHDT and CDR2 is FYEKMQ (reference sequence). The CDR3 runs 14 residues. The V end was cut by 4 bases, the J end by 1 base, with 10 bases between. The CDR3 region has the DNA TGTGCCAGCAGCTACGGACAGACGAACACTGAAGCTTTCTTT. Residues: CASSYGQTNTEAFF.

This clone was recorded only once. The chain links TRBV2 to TRBJ2-7; D gene ambiguous. CDR3 length: 12 residues. The V end lost 2 bases, the J end lost 0 bases, and 2 bases lay between the germline ends. Germline CDR1 SNHLY, CDR2 FYNNEI. The CDR3 here is CASSETSYEQYF. The CDR3 nucleotides are TGTGCCAGCAGTGAAACCTCCTACGAGCAGTACTTC.

This clone was observed many times. This sequence joins TRBV6-1 and TRBJ2-5; TRBD2 matches at 12 bases. The CDR3 length is 15 residues. Trimming at V came to 5 bases and at J to 3 bases, leaving 4 bases not matched to a gene. Per the germline V gene, CDR1 is MNHNS and CDR2 is SASEGT. CDR3 amino acids: CASSQLAGGEETQYF. CDR3 nucleotides: TGTGCCAGCAGTCAACTAGCGGGGGGAGAAGAGACCCAGTACTTC.

This clone appeared a few times. This sequence joins TRBV5-1 and TRBJ1-1; D not resolved. This CDR3 is built from 13 residues. CDR1 and CDR2 (germline): SGHRS, YFSETQ. V was trimmed by 0 bases and J by 7 bases, leaving 10 bases between them. The CDR3 DNA sequence: TGCGCCAGCAGCTTGGACAGCCCCCTTGAAGCTTTCTTT. Amino acids: CASSLDSPLEAFF.